The T cell receptor beta chain under discussion was sequenced for a study of blood T cell repertoires in COVID-19. About the research overall: The United States, Italy and Spain provided the acute and convalescent COVID-19 samples. Sources were T cells, B-cell-depleted T cells, or PBMCs; the material itself was cDNA or gDNA.

The J segment lost 5 bases and the V segment lost 5 bases, leaving 9 bases of the junction unmatched. Germline CDR1 and CDR2: SGHTA and FQGNSA. This CDR3 is 15 amino acids long. In the original analysis: Nucleated cell counts were estimated from reference gene primer amplification. Using immunoSEQ multiplex PCR, the repertoire was profiled, and TCRdb retains in-frame clones only, with some absent. V and J calls and clone size follow that table, whereas D and trimming were derived from the DNA. Of over 120,000 clones in the sample, about 86% were seen once. The specimen was peripheral blood. V gene TRBV7-2 combines with J gene TRBJ2-3; 8 bases match TRBD2. The source of this sequence is a woman between 45 and 65 years old with active or convalescent COVID-19. The CDR3 sequence: CASSRTGGEEDTQYF. The CDR3 DNA sequence: TGTGCCAGCAGCCGTACGGGGGGGGAAGAAGATACGCAGTATTTT.